Shown below are 5 T cell receptor beta chains from a single sample sequenced in a study of blood T cell repertoires in COVID-19. Libraries were prepared by immunoSEQ multiplex PCR; TCRdb keeps only in-frame clonotypes and omits some of them. The sample carries more than 250,000 clones, about 89% recorded once. Sample: PBMCs or T cells enriched from blood (not recorded which). These receptors were taken from a woman between 18 and 29 years old who had recovered from COVID-19.

This chain links TRBV7-2 with TRBJ2-6, with D unclear. This CDR3 has 15 amino acids. CDR1 SGHTA and CDR2 FQGNSA come from the germline V gene. V gave up 5 bases and J gave up 4 bases, with 12 bases separating them. In DNA, the CDR3 is TGTGCCAGCAGCCCTATCGTGAGCGGGGCCAACGTCCTGACTTTC. This gives the protein CASSPIVSGANVLTF.

The chain recombines TRBV2 with TRBJ2-1; 10 bases agree with TRBD1. The CDR3 totals 15 residues. The germline V gene encodes CDR1 SNHLY and CDR2 FYNNEI. After removal of 4 bases from V and 4 bases from J, the junction contained 4 bases not matched to a gene. The CDR3 coding sequence is TGTGCCAGCAGTGCCGGGACAGGGGTTTACAATGAGCAGTTCTTC. It encodes CASSAGTGVYNEQFF. The full variable domain, rest sourced from reference TRBV2 and TRBJ2-1, is EPEVTQTPSHQVTQMGQEVILRCVPISNHLYFYWYRQILGQKVEFLVSFYNNEISEKSEIFDDQFSVERPDGSNFTLKIRSTKLEDSAMYFCASSAGTGVYNEQFFGPGTRLTVL.

The gene calls are TRBV10-3 and TRBJ2-7; TRBD1 matches at 7 bases. J lost 1 base, V lost 6 bases, and 3 bases had no gene match. Germline-derived CDR1 and CDR2 are ENHRY and SYGVKD. The CDR3 spans 13 residues. Written as DNA, the CDR3 is TGTGCCATCAGACAGGGGAATTCCTACGAGCAGTACTTC. Its translation: CAIRQGNSYEQYF.

The CDR3 DNA sequence: TGTGCCAGCAGCAAAGACGGGAACAGGGGGATTAATGAGCAGTTCTTC. Translation gives CASSKDGNRGINEQFF. This chain links TRBV21-1 with TRBJ2-1; the D segment call TRBD1 is taken from the table without a DNA check. TRBV21-1 represents a pseudogene. The length of the CDR3 is 16 residues.

This clone was detected once. The chain links TRBV29-1 to TRBJ2-1; D may be TRBD2 (6 bases). Germline-derived CDR1 and CDR2 are SQVTM and ANQGSEA. Trimming took 7 bases from V and 2 from J, leaving 12 bases between them. There are 13 residues in the CDR3. Here the CDR3 reads CSASEGPYNEQFF. In nucleotides, the CDR3 is TGCAGCGCTTCGGAGGGGCCCTACAATGAGCAGTTCTTC.